The 3 T cell receptor beta chains given below trace back to one sample, sequenced in a study of Ad26.COV2.S vaccination and SARS-CoV-2 variants. Data came from immunoSEQ multiplex PCR; TCRdb stores just in-frame clones and leaves some out. The table has roughly 350,000 clones, around 89% seen once. Described treatment: about 20 received Ad26.COV2.S at low or high dose, single or two shots; 5 received placebo; per-sample allocation not given. Sampling was performed 63 days after the first vaccine or placebo injection. This material consisted of peripheral blood, taken in a trial of Ad26.COV2.S vaccine versus placebo. The receptors were gathered from a person between 18 and 65 years old who received the Ad26.COV2.S COVID-19 vaccine or a placebo.

The genes are TRBV7-2 and TRBJ2-1; 10 bases map to TRBD2. Trimming at V came to 2 bases and at J to 3 bases, leaving 10 bases not matched to a gene. The CDR3 runs to 18 residues. Germline CDR1 SGHTA, CDR2 FQGNSA. Written as DNA, the CDR3 is TGTGCCAGCAGCTTATGGGCTAGCGGGAGTGAACTCTACAATGAGCAGTTCTTC. It translates to CASSLWASGSELYNEQFF.

J is TRBJ2-3 and V is TRBV3-1 (or the pseudogene TRBV3-2); TRBD2 agrees at 15 bases. The CDR3 has 18 residues. CDR1 is LGHDT, CDR2 YNNKEL, per germline (reference sequence). V trimming: 4 bases; J trimming: 1 base; junction bases outside the gene matches: 6. CDR3 protein: CASSPPGLAGGRTDTQYF. The CDR3 DNA sequence: TGTGCCAGCAGCCCTCCGGGACTAGCGGGAGGCCGCACAGATACGCAGTATTTT.

The chain uses TRBV27 and TRBJ1-2; possibly TRBD1 for D (5 bases). This CDR3 is 13 amino acids long. Trimming pared 5 bases from V and 5 bases from J, leaving 12 bases between. CDR1 MNHEY and CDR2 SMNVEV come from the germline V gene (reference sequence). The CDR3 loop reads CASSPRGAYGYTF. The CDR3, as DNA: TGTGCCAGCAGTCCCCGAGGGGCATATGGCTACACCTTC.